This T cell receptor beta chain comes out of a study of OX40 agonist ivuxolimab in advanced cancers. Study context: The patients got ivuxolimab, which is an agonistic anti-OX40 (CD134) antibody.

Data came from immunoSEQ multiplex PCR; TCRdb stores just in-frame clones and leaves some out. The sample yields some 17,000 clones, 85% to 95% seen once. Notes on the study in general: In a subset of nonresponders, normalized T-cell clonal expansion was also low.

Of note for this clone: Its antigen is unknown.

CDR3 length equals 16 residues. Germline CDR1 SGDLS, CDR2 YYNGEE. Unmatched junction bases numbered 6, after V lost 1 base and J lost 2 bases. This TCR was recovered from an adult with an advanced solid tumor such as melanoma, head and neck, liver or kidney cancer. Sequenced here: CD4+ or CD8+ T cells sorted from blood, sampled in a trial of the OX40 agonist ivuxolimab. The chain links TRBV9 to TRBJ2-5; 9 bases agree with TRBD1. The CDR3 spells CASSVSPGQGQETQYF. In nucleotides, the CDR3 is TGTGCCAGCAGCGTAAGTCCGGGACAGGGTCAAGAGACCCAGTACTTC.